Reported below is one T cell receptor (beta chain). The antigen it binds to is not known. No clone much larger than this one lies a single base away; base qualities are absent. TCR beta CDR3 regions were amplified from RNA transcripts for repertoire sequencing. The first round was an RT-PCR using HTBI primers with the Qiagen OneStep RT-PCR kit, and this first round was followed by a second-round multiplex PCR, then size selection and purification. Libraries were sequenced on an Illumina HiSeq2000 using paired-end 100 bp reads. In the authors' own workflow: Reads were processed with SOAPnuke, discarding reads with adapters, uncalled bases, mean Phred below 15, or no exact constant-primer or identifier match. COPE v1.2.5 was used to merge the high-quality paired reads. Each unique nucleotide sequence was defined as a clonotype, and clonotypes were aligned to IMGT TRB V, D and J references with MiTCR v1.1. Analysis was restricted to V-J combinations with a frequency above 0.0001, which covered 98% to 99.2% of repertoires. For each V-J combination, a TCR clonal expansion and chaos score was defined as F50 clonal expansion divided by the chaos observed in the TCRdist matrix. Welch's t-statistics and random forest were used to reduce features to about a dozen V-J combinations, which were fed into a naive Bayes classifier. Thyroid-blood repertoire similarity was quantified with the Morisita-Horn index. Using fastp trimming at Q25 and MiXCR clonotype assembly, TCRdb reanalyzed the public sequencing data and kept in-frame beta chains. Merged by CDR3 protein, the rows form single entries marked with the most common genes and DNA. TCRdb, not the authors, supplied the V and J calls. The table for this sample lists 170,000 or so distinct CDR3 sequences; around two fifths of them were counted only once. The ten largest account for roughly 5.8% of the sample.

Patients with ophthalmopathy had moderately to severely active disease, with a Clinical Activity Score of 3 or more, a NOSPECS grade of 4 or more, and a disease duration of less than 3 months. Patients with other autoimmune diseases, uncontrolled infections, pregnancy or lactation were excluded from the study. Clinical symptoms, serum thyroxine, TRAb, thyroid ultrasound and orbital computed tomography were used for diagnosis. PBMCs were isolated from 8 to 10 ml of fresh peripheral blood by Ficoll-Paque density gradient centrifugation. Trizol reagent was used to extract the total RNA, and its quality was then checked on an Agilent 2100 Bioanalyzer. This specimen comes from a study of Graves' ophthalmopathy and Graves' hyperthyroidism (dated by TCRdb to about 2018). General notes on the study: Peripheral blood was collected at initial diagnosis, prior to any treatment. The 85 to 100 discovery patients were randomly split 7:3 into training and test sets. Following sample collection, hyperthyroidism patients were given methimazole at a starting dose of 30 mg daily, and ophthalmopathy patients were given high-dose intravenous methylprednisolone. To explore V-J signatures distinguishing ophthalmopathy from hyperthyroidism, a discovery set of more than 95 patients (about 41 ophthalmopathy, over 55 stable hyperthyroidism) was enrolled. In total, approximately 130 blood samples were TCR-sequenced: 40 to 45 ophthalmopathy, roughly 80 hyperthyroidism and about 17 hyperthyroidism-to-ophthalmopathy patients. For independent validation, a separate cohort was made up of approximately 19 hyperthyroidism patients plus 17 patients who later progressed from hyperthyroidism to ophthalmopathy. The study used signatures of the TCR beta repertoire to tell Graves' ophthalmopathy apart from Graves' hyperthyroidism and to predict which patients would progress to ophthalmopathy. In over five hyperthyroidism patients, T-cell repertoires of thyroid tissue and blood were compared. What the research found in general, with its limitations: In validation, the model predicted ophthalmopathy progression with 55% to 71% sensitivity and approximately 75% specificity; roughly 12 predicted patients were CT-confirmed with GO in a median of about 6.1 months. Sample size was not statistically predetermined, and group allocation was not concealed from the investigators. In cross-validation, the 13-signature model distinguished ophthalmopathy from stable hyperthyroidism with nearly 90% sensitivity and about 84% specificity, and in the test set the corresponding values were around 80% and 75%. Most expanded thyroid clonotypes with frequency above 0.001 were also detected in blood, suggesting blood repertoires may reflect the thyroid immune response.

The CDR3 runs 17 amino acids, cysteine and phenylalanine included. Only the CDR3 part of the read is kept: 51 bases, read in frame from the first base. From a lookup of the germline V gene, CDR1 and CDR2 are SGHTA and FQGTGA. V is trimmed back by 2 bases and J by 1 base, and the junction contains 4 bases that no gene match accounts for. The source material was peripheral blood. The chain was built from TRBV7-3 and TRBJ2-2; 10 bases in the middle match TRBD2. The sequence came from a woman between 35 and 50 years old with Graves' ophthalmopathy. Donor details come from another sample of the same person, matched by shared clones. The CDR3 amino acid sequence is: CASSLWASGRNTGELFF. The nucleotide sequence is TGTGCCAGCAGCTTATGGGCTAGCGGGAGGAACACCGGGGAGCTGTTTTTT.